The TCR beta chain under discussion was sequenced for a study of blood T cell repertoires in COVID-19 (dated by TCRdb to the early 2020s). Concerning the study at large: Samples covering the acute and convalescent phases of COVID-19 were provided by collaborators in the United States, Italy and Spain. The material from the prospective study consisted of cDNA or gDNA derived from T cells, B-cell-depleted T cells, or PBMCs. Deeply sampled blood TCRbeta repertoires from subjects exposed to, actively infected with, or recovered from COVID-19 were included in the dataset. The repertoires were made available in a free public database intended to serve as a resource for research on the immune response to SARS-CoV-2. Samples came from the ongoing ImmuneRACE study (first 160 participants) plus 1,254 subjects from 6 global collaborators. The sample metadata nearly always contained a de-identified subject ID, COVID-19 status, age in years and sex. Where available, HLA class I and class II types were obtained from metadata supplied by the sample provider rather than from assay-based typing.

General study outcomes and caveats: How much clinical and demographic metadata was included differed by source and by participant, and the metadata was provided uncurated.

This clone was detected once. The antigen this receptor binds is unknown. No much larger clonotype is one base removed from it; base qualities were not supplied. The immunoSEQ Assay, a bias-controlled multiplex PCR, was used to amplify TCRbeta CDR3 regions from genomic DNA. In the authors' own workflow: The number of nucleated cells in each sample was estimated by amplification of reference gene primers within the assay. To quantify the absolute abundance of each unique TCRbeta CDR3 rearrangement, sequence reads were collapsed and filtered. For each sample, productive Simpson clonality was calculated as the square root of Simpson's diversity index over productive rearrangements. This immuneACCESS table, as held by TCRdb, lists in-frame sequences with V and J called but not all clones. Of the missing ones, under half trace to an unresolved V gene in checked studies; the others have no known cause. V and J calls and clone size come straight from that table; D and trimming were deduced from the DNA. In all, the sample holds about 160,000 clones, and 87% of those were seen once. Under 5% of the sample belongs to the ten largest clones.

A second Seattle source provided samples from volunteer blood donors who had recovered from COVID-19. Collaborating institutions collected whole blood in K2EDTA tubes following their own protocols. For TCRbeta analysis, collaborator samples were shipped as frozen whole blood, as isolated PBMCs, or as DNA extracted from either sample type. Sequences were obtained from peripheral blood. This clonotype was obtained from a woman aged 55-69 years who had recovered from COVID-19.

The DNA sequence is as follows: TGTGCCAGCAACCTCAGGGGGCTGTACAATGAGCAGTTCTTC. Its amino acids are CASNLRGLYNEQFF. The chain is assembled from TRBV11-2 and TRBJ2-1; 8 of the junction bases match TRBD1. CDR1 and CDR2 were assigned from the germline V gene as SGHAT and FQNNGV. From the cysteine through the phenylalanine, the CDR3 covers 14 amino acids. The sequence is cut down to CDR3 DNA, 42 bases in frame from base 1. Trimming removed 7 bases from V and 4 bases from J; the gene matches leave 6 bases unexplained.